Listed below are T cell receptor beta chains from one sample, sequenced in a study of blood T cell repertoires in COVID-19. TCRdb's copy holds only in-frame clones and misses some; the assay was immunoSEQ multiplex PCR. The sample lists 200,000 or so clones; nearly 85% were seen once. Sequencing was carried out using peripheral blood. These TCRs come from a woman in her 30s with acute or convalescent COVID-19. Both conserved end residues are part of each CDR3. The order of the fields is clone size, J gene, D gene, V gene, CDR3 protein, CDR3 DNA. A D gene is named only where the DNA matches it firmly. A row's size may be missing; if present it is once, few, many or a size class.

clone size: NA; J gene: TRBJ1-1; D gene: NA; V gene: TRBV19; CDR3 protein: CARSYPGQENTEAFF; CDR3 DNA: TGTGCCAGGTCCTATCCGGGACAAGAGAACACTGAAGCTTTCTTT
clone size: NA; J gene: TRBJ1-1; D gene: TRBD1; V gene: TRBV5-1; CDR3 protein: CASSSERQGRLNTEAFF; CDR3 DNA: TGCGCCAGCAGCTCGGAAAGACAGGGTCGATTAAACACTGAAGCTTTCTTT
clone size: NA; J gene: TRBJ1-3; D gene: NA; V gene: TRBV7-8; CDR3 protein: CASSLGPQGNSGNTIYF; CDR3 DNA: TGTGCCAGCAGCTTAGGGCCACAGGGTAACTCTGGAAACACCATATATTTT
clone size: NA; J gene: TRBJ1-1; D gene: NA; V gene: TRBV27; CDR3 protein: CASSLSPPGMGNLNTEAFF; CDR3 DNA: TGTGCCAGCAGTTTATCTCCTCCAGGGATGGGGAACCTGAACACTGAAGCTTTCTTT
clone size: NA; J gene: TRBJ2-7; D gene: NA; V gene: TRBV2; CDR3 protein: CASGGLEQYF; CDR3 DNA: TGTGCCAGCGGAGGTCTCGAGCAGTACTTC
clone size: NA; J gene: TRBJ1-4; D gene: NA; V gene: TRBV13; CDR3 protein: CASSLSTGVNGLFF; CDR3 DNA: TGTGCCAGCAGCTTGTCGACGGGGGTGAATGGCCTGTTTTTT
clone size: NA; J gene: TRBJ2-1; D gene: TRBD2; V gene: TRBV2; CDR3 protein: CASSKAGLVGDEQFF; CDR3 DNA: TGTGCCAGCAGTAAGGCAGGACTAGTTGGTGATGAGCAGTTCTTC
clone size: NA; J gene: TRBJ1-5; D gene: NA; V gene: TRBV5-6; CDR3 protein: CASSFRAGHQPQHF; CDR3 DNA: TGTGCCAGCAGCTTTCGGGCAGGGCATCAGCCCCAGCATTTT
clone size: NA; J gene: TRBJ1-4; D gene: TRBD1; V gene: TRBV6-2/TRBV6-3; CDR3 protein: CASSPGQARYEKLFF; CDR3 DNA: TGTGCCAGCAGCCCTGGACAGGCCCGATATGAAAAACTGTTTTTT
clone size: few; J gene: TRBJ1-3; D gene: TRBD1; V gene: TRBV7-8; CDR3 protein: CASSLDRTGGDTIYF; CDR3 DNA: TGTGCCAGCAGCTTAGACCGGACAGGCGGGGACACCATATATTTT
clone size: NA; J gene: TRBJ2-3; D gene: TRBD2; V gene: TRBV10-1; CDR3 protein: CASSRLAEIDTQYF; CDR3 DNA: TGCGCCAGCAGTCGACTAGCGGAAATAGATACGCAGTATTTT